This TCR beta chain was recorded in a study of beta chain features in type 1 diabetes. This CDR3 is built from 15 residues. Germline assignment: CDR1 MNHNY and CDR2 SVGAGI (reference sequence). Trimming removed 4 bases at V and 3 bases at J, with 13 bases between. Concerning this clone itself: Its antigen is not identified.

Each population that was sorted was more than 98% pure. Study observations and caveats: Type 1 diabetes patients showed a moderate but significant shortening of TCRB CDR3s in all four CD4+ subsets. Since sequencing was performed on cDNA, cells with high TCR expression could be over-represented.

The isolated RNA, all of it, was reverse transcribed, so expressed TCRB transcripts were what got sequenced. TCRdb's table, derived via immunoSEQ multiplex PCR, lists solely in-frame clones and lacks some. The profile covers hundreds of thousands of clones, with over 12% appearing a single time and less than 0.04% taken by the ten largest. This TCR derives from a young man with type 1 diabetes. The sequenced sample consisted of naive CD4+ T cells from blood. The V and J genes are TRBV6-6 and TRBJ2-4; the D gene is possibly TRBD2 (5 bases). Here the CDR3 reads CASSSVDEGKNIQYF. In DNA, the CDR3 is TGTGCCAGCAGTTCCGTCGACGAGGGCAAAAACATTCAGTACTTC.